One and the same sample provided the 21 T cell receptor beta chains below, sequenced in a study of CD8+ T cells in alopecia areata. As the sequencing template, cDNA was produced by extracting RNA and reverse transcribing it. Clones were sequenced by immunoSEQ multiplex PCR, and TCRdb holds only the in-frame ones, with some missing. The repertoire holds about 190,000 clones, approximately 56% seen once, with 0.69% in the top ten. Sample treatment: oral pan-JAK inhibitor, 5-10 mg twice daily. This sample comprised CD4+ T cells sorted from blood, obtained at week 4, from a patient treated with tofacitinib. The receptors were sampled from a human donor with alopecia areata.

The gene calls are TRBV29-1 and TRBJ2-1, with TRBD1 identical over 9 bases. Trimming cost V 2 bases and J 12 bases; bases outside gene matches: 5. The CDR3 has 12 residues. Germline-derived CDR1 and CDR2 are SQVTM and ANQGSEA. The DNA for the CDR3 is TGCAGCGTTGAATCGGACAGGGGTAGGCAGTTCTTC. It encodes CSVESDRGRQFF.

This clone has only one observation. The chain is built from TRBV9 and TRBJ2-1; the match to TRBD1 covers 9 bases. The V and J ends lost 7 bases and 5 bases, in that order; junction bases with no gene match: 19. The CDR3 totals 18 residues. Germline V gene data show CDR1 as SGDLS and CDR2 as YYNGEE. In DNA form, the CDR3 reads TGTGCCAGCGGGGACAGGGCAGTTCCAATACCAGTAAACAATGAGCAGTTCTTC. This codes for CASGDRAVPIPVNNEQFF.

The CDR3: CASSLVGSYEQYF. CDR3 coding DNA: TGTGCCAGCAGCTTGGTCGGGAGCTACGAGCAGTACTTC. V usage is TRBV5-6 and J usage is TRBJ2-7, with a possible D match to TRBD2 (6 bases). Germline-derived CDR1 and CDR2 are SGHDT and YYEEEE. The V gene lost 0 bases and the J gene lost 3 bases, with 7 bases spanning the gap. The CDR3 spans 13 residues.

The CDR3 DNA is TGTGCCAGTGCCGTTAGCGGGATCTACAATGAGCAGTTCTTC. It codes for CASAVSGIYNEQFF. The chain links TRBV6-5 to TRBJ2-1; TRBD2 agrees at 8 bases. CDR3 size: 14 residues. CDR1 and CDR2 from the germline V gene are MNHEY and SVGAGI. The J segment lost 3 bases and the V segment lost 9 bases, leaving 7 bases of the junction unmatched.

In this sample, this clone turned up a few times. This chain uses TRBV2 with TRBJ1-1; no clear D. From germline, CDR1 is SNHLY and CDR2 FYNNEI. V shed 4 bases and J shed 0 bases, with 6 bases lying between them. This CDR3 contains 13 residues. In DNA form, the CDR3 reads TGTGCCAGCAGTGGGGAGATGAACACTGAAGCTTTCTTT. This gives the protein CASSGEMNTEAFF.

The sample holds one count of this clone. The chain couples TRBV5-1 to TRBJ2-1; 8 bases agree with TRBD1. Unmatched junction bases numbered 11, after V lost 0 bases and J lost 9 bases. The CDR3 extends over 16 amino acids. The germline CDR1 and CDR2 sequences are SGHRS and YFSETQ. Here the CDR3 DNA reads TGCGCCAGCAGCTTGGGAACAGGGGCAGGGGGCCTTGAGCAGTTCTTC. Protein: CASSLGTGAGGLEQFF. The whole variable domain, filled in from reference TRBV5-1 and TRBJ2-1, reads KAGVTQTPRYLIKTRGQQVTLSCSPISGHRSVSWYQQTPGQGLQFLFEYFSETQRNKGNFPGRFSGRQFSNSRSEMNVSTLELGDSALYLCASSLGTGAGGLEQFFGPGTRLTVL.

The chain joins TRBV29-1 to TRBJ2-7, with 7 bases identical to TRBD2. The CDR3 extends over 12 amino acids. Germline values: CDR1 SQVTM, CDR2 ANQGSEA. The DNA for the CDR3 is TGCAGAACCTATGGCGGGAGTATAGAGCAGTACTTC. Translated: CRTYGGSIEQYF.

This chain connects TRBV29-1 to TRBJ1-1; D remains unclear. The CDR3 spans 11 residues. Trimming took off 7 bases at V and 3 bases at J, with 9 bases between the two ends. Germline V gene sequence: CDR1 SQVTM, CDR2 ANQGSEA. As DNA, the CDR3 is TGCAGCGGGAGGTTCTACACTGAAGCTTTCTTT. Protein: CSGRFYTEAFF.

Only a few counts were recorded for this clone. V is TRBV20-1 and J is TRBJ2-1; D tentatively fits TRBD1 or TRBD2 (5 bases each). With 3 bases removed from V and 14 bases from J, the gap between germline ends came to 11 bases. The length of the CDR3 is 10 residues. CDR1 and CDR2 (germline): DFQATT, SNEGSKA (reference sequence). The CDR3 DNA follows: TGCAGTGCTAGTGGCCGAGGGGAGTTCTTC. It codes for CSASGRGEFF.

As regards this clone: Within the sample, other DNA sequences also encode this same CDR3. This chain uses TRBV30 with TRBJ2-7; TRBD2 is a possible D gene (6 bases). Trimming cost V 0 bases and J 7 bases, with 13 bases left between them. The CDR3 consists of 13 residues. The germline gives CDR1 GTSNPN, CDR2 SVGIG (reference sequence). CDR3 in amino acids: CAWSVSAGYEQYF. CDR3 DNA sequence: TGTGCCTGGAGTGTTTCCGCGGGGTATGAGCAGTACTTC. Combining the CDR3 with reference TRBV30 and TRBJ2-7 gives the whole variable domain SQTIHQWPATLVQPVGSPLSLECTVEGTSNPNLYWYRQAAGRGLQLLFYSVGIGQISSEVPQNLSASRPQDRQFILSSKKLLLSDSGFYLCAWSVSAGYEQYFGPGTRLTVT.

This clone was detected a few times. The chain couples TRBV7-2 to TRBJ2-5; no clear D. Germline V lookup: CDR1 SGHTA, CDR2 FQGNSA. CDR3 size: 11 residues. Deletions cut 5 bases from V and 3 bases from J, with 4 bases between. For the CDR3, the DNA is TGTGCCAGCAGCCTAAAAGAGACCCAGTACTTC. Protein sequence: CASSLKETQYF.

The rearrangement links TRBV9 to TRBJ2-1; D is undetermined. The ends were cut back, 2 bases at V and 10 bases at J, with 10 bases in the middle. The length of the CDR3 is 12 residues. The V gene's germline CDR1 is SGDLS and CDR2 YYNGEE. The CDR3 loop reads CASSVPRWEQFF. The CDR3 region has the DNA TGTGCCAGCAGCGTTCCTAGGTGGGAGCAGTTCTTC.

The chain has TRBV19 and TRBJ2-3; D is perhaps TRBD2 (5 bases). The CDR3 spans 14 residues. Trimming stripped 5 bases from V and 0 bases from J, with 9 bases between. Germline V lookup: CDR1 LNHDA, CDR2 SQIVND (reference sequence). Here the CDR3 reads CASSGRTSTDTQYF. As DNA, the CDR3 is TGTGCCAGTAGTGGCCGGACTAGCACAGATACGCAGTATTTT.

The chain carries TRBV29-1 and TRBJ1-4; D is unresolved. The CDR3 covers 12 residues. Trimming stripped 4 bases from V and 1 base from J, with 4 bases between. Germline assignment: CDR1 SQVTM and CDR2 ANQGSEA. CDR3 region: CSVGGTNEKLFF. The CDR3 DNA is TGCAGCGTTGGAGGAACTAATGAAAAACTGTTTTTT. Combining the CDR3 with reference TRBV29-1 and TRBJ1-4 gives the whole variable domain SAVISQKPSRDICQRGTSLTIQCQVDSQVTMMFWYRQQPGQSLTLIATANQGSEATYESGFVIDKFPISRPNLTFSTLTVSNMSPEDSSIYLCSVGGTNEKLFFGSGTQLSVL.

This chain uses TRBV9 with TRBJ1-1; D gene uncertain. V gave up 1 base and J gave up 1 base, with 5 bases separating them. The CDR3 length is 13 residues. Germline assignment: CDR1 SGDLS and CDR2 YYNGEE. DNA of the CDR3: TGTGCCAGCAGCGTACTATGGAACACTGAAGCTTTCTTT. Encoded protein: CASSVLWNTEAFF.

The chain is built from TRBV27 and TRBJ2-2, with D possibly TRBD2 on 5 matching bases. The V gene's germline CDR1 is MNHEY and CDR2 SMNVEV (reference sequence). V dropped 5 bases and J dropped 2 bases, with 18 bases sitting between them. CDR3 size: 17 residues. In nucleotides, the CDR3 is TGTGCCAGCAGTCCAATCCAGCTAGCCTATAACACCGGGGAGCTGTTTTTT. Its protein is CASSPIQLAYNTGELFF.

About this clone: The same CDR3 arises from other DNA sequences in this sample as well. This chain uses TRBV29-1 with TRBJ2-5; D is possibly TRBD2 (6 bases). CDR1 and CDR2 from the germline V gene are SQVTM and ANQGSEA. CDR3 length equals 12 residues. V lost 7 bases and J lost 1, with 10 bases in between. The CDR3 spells CSGGTGQETQYF. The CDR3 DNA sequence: TGCAGCGGCGGGACGGGCCAAGAGACCCAGTACTTC.

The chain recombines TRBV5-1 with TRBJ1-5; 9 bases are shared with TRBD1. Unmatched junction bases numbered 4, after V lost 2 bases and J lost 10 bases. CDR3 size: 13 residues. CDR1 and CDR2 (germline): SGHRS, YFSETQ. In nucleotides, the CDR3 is TGCGCCAGCAGCTTCAGGACAGGGGAACCCCAGCATTTT. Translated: CASSFRTGEPQHF. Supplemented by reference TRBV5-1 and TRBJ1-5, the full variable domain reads KAGVTQTPRYLIKTRGQQVTLSCSPISGHRSVSWYQQTPGQGLQFLFEYFSETQRNKGNFPGRFSGRQFSNSRSEMNVSTLELGDSALYLCASSFRTGEPQHFGDGTRLSIL.

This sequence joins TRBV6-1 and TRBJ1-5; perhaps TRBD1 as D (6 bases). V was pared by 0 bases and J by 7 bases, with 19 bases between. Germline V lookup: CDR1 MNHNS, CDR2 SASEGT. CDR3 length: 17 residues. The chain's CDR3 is CASSEAGAGKRAQPQHF. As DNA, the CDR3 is TGTGCCAGCAGTGAAGCGGGGGCCGGGAAAAGGGCCCAGCCCCAGCATTTT.

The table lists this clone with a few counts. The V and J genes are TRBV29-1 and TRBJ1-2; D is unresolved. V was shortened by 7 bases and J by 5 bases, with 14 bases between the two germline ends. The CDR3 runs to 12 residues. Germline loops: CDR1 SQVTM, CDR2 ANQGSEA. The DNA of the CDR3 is TGCAGCGCCCAAGCCGGACTTTATGGCTACACCTTC. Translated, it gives CSAQAGLYGYTF.

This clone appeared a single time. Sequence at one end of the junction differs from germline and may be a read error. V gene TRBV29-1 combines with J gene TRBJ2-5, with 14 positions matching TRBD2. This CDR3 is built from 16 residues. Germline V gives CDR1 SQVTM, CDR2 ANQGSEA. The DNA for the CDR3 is TGCAGCGTGGAAGGACTAGCGGGAGGAGTTCAGGAGACCCAGTACTTC. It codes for CSVEGLAGGVQETQYF.